These 30 T cell receptor beta chains originate from one sample sequenced in a study of monozygotic twins with inflammatory bowel disease. TCRdb processed the 5' RACE reads again and assigns one entry to each CDR3 protein, with no DNA. This table lists approximately 380,000 distinct CDR3 sequences. The sequenced sample was blood. The source of these receptors is a human donor with ulcerative colitis or Crohn's disease, or a healthy co-twin of an affected twin (not recorded which).

The chain combines TRBV19 with TRBJ1-5; TCRdb returns TRBD1, unconfirmable since there is no DNA. The CDR3 runs to 13 residues. Germline CDR1 and CDR2: LNHDA and SQIVND (reference sequence). The CDR3 is CASGDRRNQPQHF.

The chain uses TRBV4-3 and TRBJ1-2. Looked up from germline, CDR1 is LGHNA and CDR2 is YSLEER. The CDR3 is 12 amino acids. This CDR3 is CASSQESFGYTF.

This chain joins TRBV11-2 and TRBJ1-6. CDR1 is SGHAT and CDR2 is FQNNGV in the germline V gene. The CDR3 is 14 amino acids. CDR3 in amino acids: CASSLLQLNSPLHF.

The rearrangement joins TRBV11-1 to TRBJ2-2. This CDR3 has 17 residues. Per germline, CDR1 SGHAT and CDR2 FQDESV (reference sequence). This CDR3 is CASSPPRGAPNTGELFF.

The V and J genes are TRBV4-1 and TRBJ2-3; TCRdb's D call, TRBD2, is unchecked because there is no DNA. The germline CDR1 and CDR2 sequences are MGHRA and YSYEKL. This CDR3 has 19 amino acids. Here the CDR3 reads CASSHSGTSGGYSTDTQYF.

The CDR3: CASSQELPLSSYEQYF. The V call is TRBV4-3, the J call TRBJ2-7. CDR1 is LGHNA, CDR2 YSLEER, per germline. The CDR3 totals 16 residues.

V is TRBV12-3 or TRBV12-4 and J is TRBJ1-1. This CDR3 has 16 amino acids. The CDR3 loop is CASSLADSRPNTEAFF.

The chain couples TRBV5-1 to TRBJ2-2. Germline V gene data show CDR1 as SGHRS and CDR2 as YFSETQ. This CDR3 region has 15 residues. CDR3 residues: CASSQLSGNTGELFF.

The chain couples TRBV5-1 to TRBJ2-1. The CDR3 runs to 14 residues. Germline V lookup: CDR1 SGHRS, CDR2 YFSETQ. CDR3 loop: CASSLDLLNNEQFF. The full variable domain, rest sourced from reference TRBV5-1 and TRBJ2-1, is KAGVTQTPRYLIKTRGQQVTLSCSPISGHRSVSWYQQTPGQGLQFLFEYFSETQRNKGNFPGRFSGRQFSNSRSEMNVSTLELGDSALYLCASSLDLLNNEQFFGPGTRLTVL.

The gene calls are TRBV12-3 or TRBV12-4 and TRBJ2-2; TCRdb picks TRBD1, but there is no DNA to check that call. The CDR3 is 15 residues long. The CDR3 region is CASSTLGHQDGELFF.

This chain connects TRBV11-1 to TRBJ2-5; TCRdb gives TRBD1 as the D gene, but with no DNA this cannot be confirmed. CDR1 SGHAT and CDR2 FQDESV come from the germline V gene (reference sequence). CDR3 length equals 18 residues. CDR3 residues: CASSPVGGPLSGQETQYF.

This sequence joins TRBV5-1 and TRBJ2-6; the D gene TCRdb calls, TRBD1, cannot be checked with no DNA. CDR3 length: 18 amino acids. The germline CDR1 and CDR2 sequences are SGHRS and YFSETQ. The CDR3: CASSLGQTASSGANVLTF.

V usage is TRBV5-1 and J usage is TRBJ1-1; TCRdb proposes TRBD1, but this gene call is untestable without DNA. The CDR3 covers 14 residues. CDR1 SGHRS and CDR2 YFSETQ come from the germline V gene. The CDR3 sequence: CASSLGGGETEAFF.

The V gene is TRBV6-2 or TRBV6-3, the J gene TRBJ2-7; TCRdb indicates TRBD1, and absent DNA this call remains unverified. Per germline, CDR1 MNHEY and CDR2 SVGEGT. The CDR3 runs 14 residues. CDR3 in amino acids: CASSYSPGSDEQYF.

J is TRBJ1-1 and V is TRBV12-3 or TRBV12-4; TCRdb's D gene call, TRBD1, goes unchecked for lack of DNA. The CDR3 length is 15 residues. The CDR3 sequence is CASSFYGTANTEAFF.

The CDR3 loop reads CASSPRTNEKLFF. The rearrangement joins TRBV7-2 to TRBJ1-4. This CDR3 region has 13 residues. Germline CDR1 and CDR2: SGHTA and FQGNSA.

The rearrangement links TRBV5-1 to TRBJ2-3; TCRdb indicates TRBD1, and absent DNA this call remains unverified. The germline gives CDR1 SGHRS, CDR2 YFSETQ. This CDR3 comprises 16 residues. The CDR3 sequence: CASSLGQGLATDTQYF.

The chain couples TRBV7-3 to TRBJ2-2; TCRdb picks TRBD2, but there is no DNA to check that call. CDR1 is SGHTA and CDR2 is FQGTGA in the germline V gene. CDR3 length: 16 residues. The CDR3 sequence: CASSLSGGPRTGELFF.

The V and J genes are TRBV7-2 and TRBJ1-1; absent DNA, TCRdb's TRBD1 call cannot be checked. The CDR3 has 16 amino acids. Germline-derived CDR1 and CDR2 are SGHTA and FQGNSA. The CDR3: CASRQTGGPPNTEAFF.

The genes are TRBV4-2 and TRBJ1-6; TCRdb proposes TRBD1, but this gene call is untestable without DNA. The CDR3 runs 16 residues. Germline CDR1 and CDR2: LGHNA and YNFKEQ. Here the CDR3 reads CASSHPDRNYNSPLHF.

The chain employs TRBV6-6 and TRBJ2-1. CDR3 length: 12 amino acids. The germline CDR1 and CDR2 sequences are MNHNY and SVGAGI (reference sequence). CDR3 protein: CASKISYNEQFF.

V and J are TRBV5-4 and TRBJ2-7; TCRdb's D call of TRBD2 is untestable without DNA. CDR3 size: 14 residues. CDR1 SGHNT and CDR2 YYREEE come from the germline V gene (reference sequence). This CDR3 is CASSLVGLSYEQYF.

This sequence joins TRBV7-3 and TRBJ1-1. The CDR3 consists of 13 residues. Germline CDR1 and CDR2: SGHTA and FQGTGA. The CDR3 spells CASSSTGTTEAFF.

The rearrangement links TRBV20-1 to TRBJ1-5; TCRdb names TRBD1, which stays unverified in the absence of DNA. The germline gives CDR1 DFQATT, CDR2 SNEGSKA (reference sequence). The CDR3 totals 15 residues. CDR3 protein: CSARARAHFTGPQHF.

The chain couples TRBV24-1 to TRBJ2-7. The germline CDR1 and CDR2 sequences are KGHDR and SFDVKD. The length of the CDR3 is 13 residues. This chain's CDR3 is CATSEVLNYEQYF.

The chain employs TRBV29-1 and TRBJ2-7; the TCRdb call, TRBD1, lacks DNA for checking. CDR3 length: 13 amino acids. Per the germline V gene, CDR1 is SQVTM and CDR2 is ANQGSEA. This CDR3 reads CSVRGPYSYEQYF.

V is TRBV6-2 or TRBV6-3 and J is TRBJ1-3. Germline assignment: CDR1 MNHEY and CDR2 SVGEGT. The CDR3 length is 12 residues. The CDR3 sequence: CASTSSGNTIYF.

The chain has TRBV5-1 and TRBJ2-7. Germline CDR1 is SGHRS and CDR2 is YFSETQ. This CDR3 spans 11 amino acids. The CDR3 reads CASGDSYEQYF.

The V and J genes are TRBV5-5 and TRBJ2-1; without DNA, the TCRdb call of TRBD2 cannot be checked. Germline V gene data show CDR1 as SGHKS and CDR2 as YYEKEE (reference sequence). The length of the CDR3 is 16 residues. CDR3 in amino acids: CASSSGGDSSYNEQFF.

The V gene is TRBV20-1, the J gene TRBJ1-5. Germline loops: CDR1 DFQATT, CDR2 SNEGSKA (reference sequence). The CDR3 loop spans 16 amino acids. CDR3 protein: CSARGRGGTSNQPQHF.